This T cell receptor (beta chain) was captured by sequencing in a study of identical twins. Notes on the study in general: Abundant beta clonotypes from cord blood bore fewer insertions; memory repertoires lacked this pattern.

TCRdb independently ran MiXCR on the 5' RACE reads; one entry per CDR3 protein. Among around 100,000 distinct CDR3 sequences listed, around 5.5% were seen once. This clonotype was seen repeatedly, ten times or more. Its antigen is undetermined. Sequencing was carried out using memory T cells sorted from blood. This clonotype originated in a woman in her forties or fifties in good health.

The CDR3 coding sequence is TGCAGTGCTATTCAAGGGGGGCCAACCCAAGAGACCCAGTACTTC. Translated, it gives CSAIQGGPTQETQYF. The rearrangement joins TRBV20-1 to TRBJ2-5; D tentatively reads TRBD1 or TRBD2 (6 bases each). This CDR3 has 15 amino acids. Germline V gene data show CDR1 as DFQATT and CDR2 as SNEGSKA (reference sequence). The ends were cut back, 4 bases at V and 1 base at J, with 16 bases in the middle.